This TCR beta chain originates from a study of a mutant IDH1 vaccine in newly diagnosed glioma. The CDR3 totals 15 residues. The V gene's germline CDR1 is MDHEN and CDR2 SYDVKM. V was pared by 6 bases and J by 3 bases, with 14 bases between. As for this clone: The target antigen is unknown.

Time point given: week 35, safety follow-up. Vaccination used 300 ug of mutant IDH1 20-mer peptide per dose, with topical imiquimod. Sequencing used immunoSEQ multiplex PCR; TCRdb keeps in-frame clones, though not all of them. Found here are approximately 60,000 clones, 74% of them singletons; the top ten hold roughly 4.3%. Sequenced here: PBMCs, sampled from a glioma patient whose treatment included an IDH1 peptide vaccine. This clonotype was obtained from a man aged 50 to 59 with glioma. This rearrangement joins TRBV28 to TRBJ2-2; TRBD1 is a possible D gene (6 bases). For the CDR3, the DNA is TGTGCCAGCAGACCCTGGGGGCACTACACCGGGGAGCTGTTTTTT. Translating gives CASRPWGHYTGELFF.